The clone carrying this TCR beta chain occurred many times. Its cognate antigen is unknown. The data were taken from a study of T cells in Graves' hyperthyroidism and ophthalmopathy. Overall study findings and caveats: The blood repertoire included most of the expanded thyroid clonotypes above 0.001.

Amplified regions were TCR beta CDR3 sequences from RNA transcripts. HTBI primers were used for first-round RT-PCR of the TCR CDR3. TCRdb re-analysed the multiplex PCR reads in MiXCR, keeping a single row per CDR3 protein. The sample yields more than 250,000 distinct CDR3 sequences, approximately 14% seen once. Germline V lookup: CDR1 MGHRA, CDR2 YSYEKL. J gave up 3 bases and V 5 bases, and 4 bases lay outside the gene matches. The CDR3 totals 13 residues. Subjects aged 18 to 65 presented with newly diagnosed hyperthyroidism of less than 2 months' duration. Used for diagnoses were clinical symptoms, serum thyroxine and TRAb, thyroid ultrasound and orbital computed tomography. Ahead of any ophthalmopathy symptoms, the blood sample was obtained at the first diagnosis of hyperthyroidism.

The sequence derives from a woman in her 50s with Graves' hyperthyroidism that later progressed to Graves' ophthalmopathy. The chain carries TRBV4-1 and TRBJ2-7; 7 bases are a match to TRBD2. Material for sequencing was blood. CDR3 in DNA: TGCGCCAGCAGCTCGCGGGAGTACTACGAGCAGTACTTC. Encoded protein: CASSSREYYEQYF.